This passage covers 8 T cell receptor beta chains from one sample sequenced in a study of CD8 T cells in Susac syndrome. Random hexamers served to reverse transcribe about 0.5 to 1 ug RNA. MiXCR, applied by TCRdb to the immunoSEQ multiplex PCR reads, yields one record per CDR3 protein. The repertoire has some 70,000 distinct CDR3 sequences, 90% to 95% of them found once; the top ten carry 0.55% to 0.7%. The sequenced material came from CD8+ T cells from PBMCs. The origin of the receptors is a human donor with multiple sclerosis.

This clonotype came up once. V and J are TRBV27 and TRBJ2-3, with D unresolved. V gave up 0 bases and J gave up 2 bases, with 6 bases separating them. Germline V CDR1 and CDR2: MNHEY, SMNVEV (reference sequence). The CDR3 is 14 residues long. The CDR3: CASSLSLPTDTQYF. CDR3 sequence (DNA): TGTGCCAGCAGTTTATCGCTCCCCACAGATACGCAGTATTTT.

This clonotype has just a few counts. This chain uses TRBV28 with TRBJ2-7, with 8 nucleotides matching TRBD2. V lost 2 bases and J lost 4; bases outside the gene matches: 4. This CDR3 has 14 amino acids. Germline assignment: CDR1 MDHEN and CDR2 SYDVKM. The chain's CDR3 is CASSLAGGSYEQYF. DNA of the CDR3: TGTGCCAGCAGTTTAGCGGGAGGAAGTTACGAGCAGTACTTC.

The V and J genes are TRBV4-1 and TRBJ1-2, with a tentative D call TRBD1 (5 bases). The V end was cut by 2 bases, the J end by 8 bases, with 9 bases between. The CDR3 consists of 12 residues. CDR1 MGHRA and CDR2 YSYEKL come from the germline V gene. CDR3 coding DNA: TGCGCCAGCAGCCAAATAACAGGCGGCTACACCTTC. Amino acids: CASSQITGGYTF.

V usage is TRBV4-3 and J usage is TRBJ2-7, with D tentatively TRBD2 (6 bases). The germline V gene encodes CDR1 LGHNA and CDR2 YSLEER. V dropped 3 bases and J dropped 0 bases, with 12 bases sitting between them. This CDR3 contains 15 residues. The CDR3 is CASSQDGGSSYEQYF. CDR3 nucleotides: TGCGCCAGCAGCCAGGACGGGGGAAGCTCCTACGAGCAGTACTTC.

This clonotype appeared a single time. This rearrangement joins TRBV27 to TRBJ2-5; D is perhaps TRBD2 (6 bases). This CDR3 is 14 amino acids long. CDR1 MNHEY and CDR2 SMNVEV come from the germline V gene (reference sequence). The ends were cut back, 4 bases at V and 4 bases at J, with 13 bases in the middle. In DNA, the CDR3 is TGTGCCAGCAGTTGGGGCTTGGAGGGAGAGACCCAGTACTTC. Amino acids: CASSWGLEGETQYF.

The chain combines TRBV7-2 with TRBJ2-7, with TRBD1 matching over 12 bases. Trimming took 1 base from V and 1 from J; bases not matched to a gene: 5. In germline, CDR1 is SGHTA, CDR2 FQGNSA. CDR3 length equals 17 residues. The CDR3 bases are TGTGCCAGCAGCTTAGGGGACAGGGGGCCGCCTTCCTACGAGCAGTACTTC. This gives the protein CASSLGDRGPPSYEQYF.

V gene TRBV5-1 combines with J gene TRBJ2-1; TRBD1 agrees at 10 bases. The ends lost 3 bases at V and 8 bases at J; junction bases unmatched: 5. The CDR3 has 14 residues. The germline V gene has CDR1 SGHRS and CDR2 YFSETQ. CDR3 sequence (DNA): TGCGCCAGCAGCTGGAGAGGACAGGGGGATGAGCAGTTCTTC. Translating it yields CASSWRGQGDEQFF.

The chain is built from TRBV13 and TRBJ2-7, with TRBD1 as a possible D gene (6 bases). The CDR3 totals 12 residues. Trimming took off 2 bases at V and 7 bases at J, with 9 bases between the two ends. The V gene's germline CDR1 is PRHDT and CDR2 FYEKMQ (reference sequence). The CDR3 bases are TGTGCCAGCAGCTTATTGGGGGCTGAGCAGTACTTC. Amino acid sequence: CASSLLGAEQYF.